This TCR beta chain appears in the sequencing data of a study of T cell responses to AZD1222 COVID-19 vaccine. Using immunoSEQ multiplex PCR, the repertoire was profiled, and TCRdb retains in-frame clones only, with some absent. The profile shows about 110,000 clones, roughly 92% of them singletons. V was pared by 0 bases and J by 0 bases, with 10 bases between. There are 15 residues in the CDR3. CDR1 and CDR2 from the germline V gene are SGHRS and YFSETQ. This clonotype was sampled from an adult who received the AZD1222 COVID-19 vaccine. The sample consisted of peripheral blood, taken 28 days after the second AZD1222 dose. The chain recombines TRBV5-1 with TRBJ2-7; D is undetermined. The CDR3 sequence is CASSLAGRPSYEQYF. For the CDR3, the DNA is TGCGCCAGCAGCTTGGCCGGAAGACCCTCCTACGAGCAGTACTTC.